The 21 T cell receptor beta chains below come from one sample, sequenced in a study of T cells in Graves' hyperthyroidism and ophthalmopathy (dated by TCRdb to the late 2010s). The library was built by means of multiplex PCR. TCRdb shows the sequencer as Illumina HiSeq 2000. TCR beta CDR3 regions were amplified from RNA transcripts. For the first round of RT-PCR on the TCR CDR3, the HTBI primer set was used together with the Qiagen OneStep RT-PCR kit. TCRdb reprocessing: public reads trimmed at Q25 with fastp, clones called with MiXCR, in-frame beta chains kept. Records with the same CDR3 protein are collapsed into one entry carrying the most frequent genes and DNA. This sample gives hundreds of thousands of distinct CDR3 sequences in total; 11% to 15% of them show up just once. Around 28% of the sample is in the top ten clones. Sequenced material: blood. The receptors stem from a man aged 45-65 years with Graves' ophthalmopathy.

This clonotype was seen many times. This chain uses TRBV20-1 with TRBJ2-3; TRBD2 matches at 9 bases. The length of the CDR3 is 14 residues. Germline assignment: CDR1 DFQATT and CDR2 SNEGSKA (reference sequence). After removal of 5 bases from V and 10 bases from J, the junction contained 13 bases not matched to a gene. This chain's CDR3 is CSAVSGGELTAQYF. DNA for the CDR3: TGCAGTGCTGTTAGCGGGGGAGAACTGACTGCGCAGTATTTT.

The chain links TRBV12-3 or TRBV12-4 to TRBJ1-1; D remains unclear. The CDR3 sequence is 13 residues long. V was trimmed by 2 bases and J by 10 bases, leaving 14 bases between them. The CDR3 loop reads CASSLILRAGAFF. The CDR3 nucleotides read TGTGCCAGCAGTTTAATTCTCCGAGCGGGAGCTTTCTTT.

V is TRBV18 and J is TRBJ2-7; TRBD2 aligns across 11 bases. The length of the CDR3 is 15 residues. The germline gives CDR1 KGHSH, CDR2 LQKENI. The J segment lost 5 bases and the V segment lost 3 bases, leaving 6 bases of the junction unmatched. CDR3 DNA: TGTGCCAGCTCACCTACTAGCGGGAGTGGCAACGAGCAGTACTTC. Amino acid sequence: CASSPTSGSGNEQYF.

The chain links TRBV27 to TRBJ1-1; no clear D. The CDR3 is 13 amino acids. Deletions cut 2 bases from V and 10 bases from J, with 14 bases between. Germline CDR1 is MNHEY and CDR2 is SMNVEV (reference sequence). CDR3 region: CASSLTVFDAAFF. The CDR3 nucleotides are TGTGCCAGCAGTTTAACGGTTTTTGATGCAGCTTTCTTT.

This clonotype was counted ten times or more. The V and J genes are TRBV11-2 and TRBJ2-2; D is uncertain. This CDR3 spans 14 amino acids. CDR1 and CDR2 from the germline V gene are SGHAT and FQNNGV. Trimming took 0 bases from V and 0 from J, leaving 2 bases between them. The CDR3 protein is CASSLEANTGELFF. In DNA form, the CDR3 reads TGTGCCAGCAGCTTAGAGGCGAACACCGGGGAGCTGTTTTTT. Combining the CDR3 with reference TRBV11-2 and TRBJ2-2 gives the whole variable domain EAGVAQSPRYKIIEKRQSVAFWCNPISGHATLYWYQQILGQGPKLLIQFQNNGVVDDSQLPKDRFSAERLKGVDSTLKIQPAKLEDSAVYLCASSLEANTGELFFGEGSRLTVL.

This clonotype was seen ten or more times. DNA of the CDR3: TGTGCCAGCAGTTTATTGGTCCAGGGAGGCTCTGGAAACACCATATATTTT. Its translation is CASSLLVQGGSGNTIYF. This chain connects TRBV12-3 or TRBV12-4 to TRBJ1-3; D is perhaps TRBD1 (5 bases). The V end was cut by 2 bases, the J end by 0 bases, with 14 bases between. The CDR3 totals 17 residues.

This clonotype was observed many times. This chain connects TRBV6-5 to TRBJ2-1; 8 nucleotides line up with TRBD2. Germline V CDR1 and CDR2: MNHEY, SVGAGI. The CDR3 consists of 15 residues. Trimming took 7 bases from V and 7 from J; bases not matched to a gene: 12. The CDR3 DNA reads TGTGCCAGCACGACCGGGACTAGGCTTGAGAATGAGCAGTTCTTC. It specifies CASTTGTRLENEQFF.

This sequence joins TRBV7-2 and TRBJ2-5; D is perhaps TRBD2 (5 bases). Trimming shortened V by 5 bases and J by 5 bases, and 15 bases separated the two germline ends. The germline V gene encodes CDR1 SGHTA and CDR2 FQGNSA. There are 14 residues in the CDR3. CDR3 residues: CASSPRGSEETQYF. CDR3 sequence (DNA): TGTGCCAGCAGCCCCCGGGGTAGTGAGGAGACCCAGTACTTC.

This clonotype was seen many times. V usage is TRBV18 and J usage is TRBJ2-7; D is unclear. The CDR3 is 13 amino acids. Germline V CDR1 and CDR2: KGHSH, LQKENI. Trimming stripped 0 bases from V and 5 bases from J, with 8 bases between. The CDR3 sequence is CASSPPARNEQYF. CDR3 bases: TGTGCCAGCTCACCACCGGCCAGGAACGAGCAGTACTTC.

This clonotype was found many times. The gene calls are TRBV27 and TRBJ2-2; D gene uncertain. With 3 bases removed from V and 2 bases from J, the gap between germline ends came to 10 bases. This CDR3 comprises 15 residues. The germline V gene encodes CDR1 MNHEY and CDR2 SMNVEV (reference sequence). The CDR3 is CASSFRKVNTGELFF. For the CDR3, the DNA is TGTGCCAGCAGTTTCCGCAAGGTTAACACCGGGGAGCTGTTTTTT.

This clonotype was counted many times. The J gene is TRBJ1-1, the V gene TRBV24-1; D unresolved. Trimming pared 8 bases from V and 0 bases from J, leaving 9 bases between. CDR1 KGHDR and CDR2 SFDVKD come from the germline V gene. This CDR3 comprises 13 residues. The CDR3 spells CATTSGMNTEAFF. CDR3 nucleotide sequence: TGTGCCACCACCAGCGGGATGAACACTGAAGCTTTCTTT.

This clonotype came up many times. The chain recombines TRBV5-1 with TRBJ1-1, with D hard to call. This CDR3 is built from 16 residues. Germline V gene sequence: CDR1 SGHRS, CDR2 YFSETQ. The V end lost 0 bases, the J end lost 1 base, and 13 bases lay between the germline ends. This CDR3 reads CASSLELRVRNTEAFF. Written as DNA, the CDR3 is TGCGCCAGCAGCTTGGAATTACGGGTTCGGAACACTGAAGCTTTCTTT.

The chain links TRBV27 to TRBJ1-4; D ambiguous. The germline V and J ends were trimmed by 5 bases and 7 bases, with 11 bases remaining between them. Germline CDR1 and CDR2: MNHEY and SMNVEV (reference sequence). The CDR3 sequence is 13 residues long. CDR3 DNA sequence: TGTGCCAGCAGTCCCCACTTCGGTGAAAAACTGTTTTTT. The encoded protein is CASSPHFGEKLFF.

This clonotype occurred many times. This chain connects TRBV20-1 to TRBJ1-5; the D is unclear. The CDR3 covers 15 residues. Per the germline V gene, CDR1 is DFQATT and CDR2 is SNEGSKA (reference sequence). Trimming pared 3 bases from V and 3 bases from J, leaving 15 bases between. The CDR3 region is CSASIRQIPNQPQHF. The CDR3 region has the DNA TGCAGTGCTAGCATTAGGCAGATCCCCAATCAGCCCCAGCATTTT.

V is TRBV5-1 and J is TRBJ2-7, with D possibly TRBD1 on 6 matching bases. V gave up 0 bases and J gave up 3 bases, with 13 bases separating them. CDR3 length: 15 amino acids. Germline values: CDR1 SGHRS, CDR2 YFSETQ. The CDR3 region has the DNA TGCGCCAGCAGCTTGGCTTCGGGACAACTCTACGAGCAGTACTTC. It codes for CASSLASGQLYEQYF.

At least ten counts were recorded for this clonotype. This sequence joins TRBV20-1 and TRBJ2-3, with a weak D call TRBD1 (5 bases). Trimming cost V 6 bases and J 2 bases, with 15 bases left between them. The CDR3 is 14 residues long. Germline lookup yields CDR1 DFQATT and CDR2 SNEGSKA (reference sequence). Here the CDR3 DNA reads TGCAGTGCCATACAGGTGCAAGACACAGATACGCAGTATTTT. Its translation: CSAIQVQDTDTQYF.

Here the CDR3 DNA reads TGCAGCGTTGAAGATCGGGAACCGGGGGTACGTGGGGCCAACGTCCTGACTTTC. It encodes CSVEDREPGVRGANVLTF. V gene TRBV29-1 combines with J gene TRBJ2-6; D may be TRBD2 (6 bases). V gave up 0 bases and J gave up 3 bases, with 18 bases separating them. The CDR3 has 18 amino acids. Germline V gene data show CDR1 as SQVTM and CDR2 as ANQGSEA. Filled out from reference TRBV29-1 and TRBJ2-6, the complete variable domain reads SAVISQKPSRDICQRGTSLTIQCQVDSQVTMMFWYRQQPGQSLTLIATANQGSEATYESGFVIDKFPISRPNLTFSTLTVSNMSPEDSSIYLCSVEDREPGVRGANVLTFGAGSRLTVL.

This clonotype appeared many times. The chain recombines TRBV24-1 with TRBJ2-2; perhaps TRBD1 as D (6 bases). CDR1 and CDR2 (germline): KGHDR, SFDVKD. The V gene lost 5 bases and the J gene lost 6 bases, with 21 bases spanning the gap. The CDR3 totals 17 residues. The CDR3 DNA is TGTGCCACCAGTGCCTCAACGGGCAGGGGACACGCCGGGGAGCTGTTTTTT. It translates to CATSASTGRGHAGELFF.

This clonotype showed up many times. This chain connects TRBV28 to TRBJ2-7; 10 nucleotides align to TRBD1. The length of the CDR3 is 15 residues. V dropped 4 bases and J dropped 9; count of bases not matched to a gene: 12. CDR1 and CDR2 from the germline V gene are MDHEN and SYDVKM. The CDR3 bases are TGTGCCAGCAGTTACGGACAGGGGGGATTGCAGGTGCAGTACTTC. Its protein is CASSYGQGGLQVQYF.

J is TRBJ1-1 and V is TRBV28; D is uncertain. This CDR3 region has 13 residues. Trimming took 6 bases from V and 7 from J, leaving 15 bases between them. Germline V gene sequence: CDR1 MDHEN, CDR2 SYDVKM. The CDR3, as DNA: TGTGCCAGCAGCGATGCGACCCGATTTGAAGCTTTCTTT. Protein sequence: CASSDATRFEAFF.

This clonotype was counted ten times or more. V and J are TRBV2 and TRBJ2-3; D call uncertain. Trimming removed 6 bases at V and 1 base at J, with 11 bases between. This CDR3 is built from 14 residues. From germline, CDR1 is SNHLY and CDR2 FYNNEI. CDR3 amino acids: CASSTDGGTDTQYF. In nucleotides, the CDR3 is TGTGCCAGCAGCACGGACGGAGGCACAGATACGCAGTATTTT. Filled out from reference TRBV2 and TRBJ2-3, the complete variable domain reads EPEVTQTPSHQVTQMGQEVILRCVPISNHLYFYWYRQILGQKVEFLVSFYNNEISEKSEIFDDQFSVERPDGSNFTLKIRSTKLEDSAMYFCASSTDGGTDTQYFGPGTRLTVL.